The 10 T cell receptor beta chains below were found in one sample sequenced in a study of T cells after yellow fever vaccination. TCRdb reprocessed the 5' RACE reads with MiXCR, giving one entry per CDR3 protein. The sample yields about 580,000 distinct CDR3 sequences, less than 20% seen once. Here the sequenced sample was PBMCs, taken more than 4 days after the first yellow fever vaccination. The source of these receptors is a man younger than 30 who received the YFV17D yellow fever vaccine.

V and J are TRBV6-2 or TRBV6-3 and TRBJ1-1, with D unclear. Germline CDR1 MNHEY, CDR2 SVGEGT. CDR3 length: 12 amino acids. V was pared by 6 bases and J by 8 bases, with 13 bases between. The CDR3 here is CASSHGGSEAFF. CDR3 DNA sequence: TGTGCCAGCAGCCACGGAGGGAGCGAAGCTTTCTTT.

This clonotype has ten or more counts. This sequence joins TRBV24-1 and TRBJ2-2, with D uncertain. Trimming removed 0 bases at V and 3 bases at J, with 4 bases between. This CDR3 comprises 14 residues. Germline V CDR1 and CDR2: KGHDR, SFDVKD. The CDR3 protein is CATSDLLDTGELFF. The CDR3 DNA follows: TGTGCCACCAGTGATTTGCTGGACACCGGGGAGCTGTTTTTT.

The rearrangement joins TRBV7-7 to TRBJ1-5; D call uncertain. This CDR3 region has 14 residues. Per germline, CDR1 SSHAT and CDR2 FNYEAQ (reference sequence). Trimming stripped 0 bases from V and 2 bases from J, with 5 bases between. The CDR3 region is CASSLAFGNQPQHF. The CDR3 DNA reads as TGTGCCAGCAGCTTAGCTTTCGGCAATCAGCCCCAGCATTTT.

This clonotype appeared once. The chain recombines TRBV5-6 with TRBJ2-3, with 9 bases identical to TRBD2. CDR3 size: 16 residues. The V gene end was trimmed by 2 bases and the J gene end by 1 base; junction bases not matched to a gene: 5. Germline V lookup: CDR1 SGHDT, CDR2 YYEEEE. CDR3 residues: CASSFLGGGGTDTQYF. The DNA for the CDR3 is TGTGCCAGCAGCTTCCTTGGCGGGGGGGGCACAGATACGCAGTATTTT.

CDR3 amino acids: CSASSGSYTEAFF. The CDR3 DNA sequence: TGCAGTGCTAGTTCGGGTTCTTACACTGAAGCTTTCTTT. The chain carries TRBV20-1 and TRBJ1-1; D remains ambiguous. The CDR3 has 13 residues. CDR1 and CDR2 (germline): DFQATT, SNEGSKA (reference sequence). Trimming left V 3 bases short and J 3 bases short, with 11 bases between.

The chain couples TRBV20-1 to TRBJ2-3, with 7 bases that match TRBD2. The J segment lost 5 bases and the V segment lost 8 bases, leaving 10 bases of the junction unmatched. CDR3 length: 13 residues. CDR1 is DFQATT and CDR2 is SNEGSKA in the germline V gene (reference sequence). The CDR3 protein is CSCYRGDIDTQYF. The DNA for the CDR3 is TGCAGTTGCTATCGGGGGGATATAGATACGCAGTATTTT.

V usage is TRBV7-3 and J usage is TRBJ2-2, with a tentative D call TRBD2 (7 bases). Trimming removed 2 bases at V and 3 bases at J, with 10 bases between. Germline assignment: CDR1 SGHTA and CDR2 FQGTGA. There are 15 residues in the CDR3. CDR3 sequence reads: CASSLPGGHTGELFF. For the CDR3, the DNA is TGTGCCAGCAGCTTACCGGGGGGCCACACCGGGGAGCTGTTTTTT.

V is TRBV5-6 and J is TRBJ2-1; 12 bases align to TRBD2. This CDR3 is built from 14 residues. CDR1 and CDR2 from the germline V gene are SGHDT and YYEEEE. With V trimmed by 5 bases and J by 10 bases, 7 bases remained unmatched. The CDR3 protein is CASRSSGGAWEQFF. CDR3 bases: TGTGCCAGCAGGTCTAGCGGGGGGGCCTGGGAGCAGTTCTTC.

This clonotype was seen a few times. The chain recombines TRBV4-3 with TRBJ2-7; 8 positions agree with TRBD2. The CDR3 covers 15 residues. The trim removed 0 bases at V and 2 bases at J, leaving 3 bases unmatched. In germline, CDR1 is LGHNA, CDR2 YSLEER. This CDR3 reads CASSQDGGGTYEQYF. CDR3 in DNA: TGCGCCAGCAGCCAAGACGGCGGGGGGACCTACGAGCAGTACTTC.

At least ten counts were recorded for this clonotype. This rearrangement joins TRBV28 to TRBJ1-4; D is uncertain. Trimming removed 5 bases from V and 6 bases from J, with 13 bases in between. CDR1 is MDHEN, CDR2 SYDVKM, per germline. The CDR3 loop spans 14 amino acids. The DNA of the CDR3 is TGTGCCAGCAGTCCCGTATGGAGGTATGAAAAACTGTTTTTT. Protein product: CASSPVWRYEKLFF.